One sample yielded the 31 T cell receptor beta chains listed below, sequenced in a study of blood T cell repertoires in COVID-19. TCRdb's copy holds only in-frame clones and misses some; the assay was immunoSEQ multiplex PCR. The sample has about 130,000 clones; around 78% are singletons. The sequencing sample was made of peripheral blood. The receptors were gathered from a human donor in a cohort sampled during active COVID-19.

The CDR3 loop is CASSRAISGDNEQFF. CDR3 sequence (DNA): TGTGCCAGCTCACGCGCTATATCCGGGGACAATGAGCAGTTCTTC. V and J are TRBV18 and TRBJ2-1; the D gene is possibly TRBD2 (5 bases). The V gene lost 4 bases and the J gene lost 5 bases, with 15 bases spanning the gap. Per germline, CDR1 KGHSH and CDR2 LQKENI. This CDR3 is built from 15 residues.

The chain links TRBV6-5 to TRBJ2-3; TRBD1 agrees at 7 bases. CDR1 MNHEY and CDR2 SVGAGI come from the germline V gene. J was trimmed by 9 bases and V by 2 bases; bases with no gene match: 8. The CDR3 has 14 residues. CDR3 protein: CASSYTSGQVTQYF. CDR3 in DNA: TGTGCCAGCAGTTACACCTCTGGACAGGTAACGCAGTATTTT.

V gene TRBV5-1 combines with J gene TRBJ2-7; maybe TRBD2 (6 bases). Trimming removed 4 bases at V and 3 bases at J, with 14 bases between. The CDR3 runs 14 residues. Germline CDR1 and CDR2: SGHRS and YFSETQ. In nucleotides, the CDR3 is TGCGCCAGCAGCATCACCGGGACTCTCTACGAGCAGTACTTC. Protein: CASSITGTLYEQYF.

This chain links TRBV19 with TRBJ1-6; no clear D. Looked up from germline, CDR1 is LNHDA and CDR2 is SQIVND (reference sequence). The CDR3 runs to 16 residues. V lost 1 base and J 10 bases, leaving 17 bases between the germline ends. CDR3: CASSIGGGSLGSPLHF. The CDR3 DNA sequence: TGTGCCAGTAGTATAGGAGGCGGATCCCTTGGATCACCCCTCCACTTT.

This chain joins TRBV6-4 and TRBJ1-3; a weak D match, TRBD1 (6 bases). This CDR3 contains 17 residues. Trimming shortened V by 6 bases and J by 0 bases, and 18 bases separated the two germline ends. Germline assignment: CDR1 MRHNA and CDR2 SNTAGT. The CDR3 coding sequence is TGTGCCAGCAGAGGAGACAGGAGTATGCTCTCTGGAAACACCATATATTTT. It specifies CASRGDRSMLSGNTIYF.

The CDR3 DNA reads as TGCGCCAGCAGCTTGAACAGCTATGGCTACACCTTC. Protein product: CASSLNSYGYTF. J is TRBJ1-2 and V is TRBV5-1; D unresolved. This CDR3 is built from 12 residues. The V end lost 1 base, the J end lost 4 bases, and 5 bases lay between the germline ends. Per germline, CDR1 SGHRS and CDR2 YFSETQ.

The rearrangement uses TRBV7-9 and TRBJ1-5; D perhaps matches TRBD1 (5 bases). This CDR3 region has 12 residues. V was cut by 5 bases and J by 8 bases, with 10 bases left in between. The germline CDR1 and CDR2 sequences are SEHNR and FQNEAQ (reference sequence). CDR3 sequence (DNA): TGTGCCAGCAGCCGAACAGGCAAGCCCCAGCATTTT. This encodes CASSRTGKPQHF.

The chain combines TRBV18 with TRBJ1-5; tentatively, D is TRBD1 (6 bases). This CDR3 is built from 14 residues. Germline V gives CDR1 KGHSH, CDR2 LQKENI. Trimming shortened V by 4 bases and J by 3 bases, and 10 bases separated the two germline ends. The CDR3 nucleotides are TGTGCCAGCTCACGAGGACAGTTCAATCAGCCCCAGCATTTT. Encoded protein: CASSRGQFNQPQHF.

The chain employs TRBV5-1 and TRBJ1-3; 8 positions match TRBD1. The CDR3 has 16 residues. Germline trimming cut 8 bases from V and 3 bases from J; bases unmatched to any gene: 13. CDR1 is SGHRS and CDR2 is YFSETQ in the germline V gene. CDR3 bases: TGCGCCAGGAGGACAGGGTTCGACCAAGGTGGAAACACCATATATTTT. Protein sequence: CARRTGFDQGGNTIYF.

The genes are TRBV18 and TRBJ1-5; the D gene is possibly TRBD1 (6 bases). The V gene lost 6 bases and the J gene lost 0 bases, with 18 bases spanning the gap. Germline CDR1 is KGHSH and CDR2 is LQKENI. The CDR3 spans 17 residues. Written as DNA, the CDR3 is TGTGCCAGCTCCGACGGGGAGGGGGGGGCTAGCAATCAGCCCCAGCATTTT. Translation: CASSDGEGGASNQPQHF.

In this sample, this clone turned up many times. The chain joins TRBV5-6 to TRBJ1-2; 8 bases map to TRBD1. This CDR3 has 16 residues. From germline, CDR1 is SGHDT and CDR2 YYEEEE. V dropped 4 bases and J dropped 4; count of bases not matched to a gene: 12. The CDR3 DNA reads as TGTGCCAGCAGCGAGGACTGGGGGGACAGGCCCTATGGCTACACCTTC. Its translation is CASSEDWGDRPYGYTF.

The chain is built from TRBV19 and TRBJ2-7; the D gene is possibly TRBD1 (6 bases). Trimming took off 5 bases at V and 3 bases at J, with 14 bases between the two ends. Germline CDR1 reads LNHDA; CDR2 reads SQIVND (reference sequence). The CDR3 consists of 14 residues. The CDR3 protein is CASSLQGHGYEQYF. The CDR3 DNA reads TGTGCCAGTAGTTTACAGGGACACGGCTACGAGCAGTACTTC.

The chain combines TRBV28 with TRBJ2-1; D uncertain. This CDR3 spans 14 amino acids. CDR1 MDHEN and CDR2 SYDVKM come from the germline V gene. Trimming removed 3 bases from V and 3 bases from J, with 9 bases in between. The CDR3 reads CASSFSSYYNEQFF. The CDR3 bases are TGTGCCAGCAGTTTCTCCTCGTACTACAATGAGCAGTTCTTC.

CDR3 sequence reads: CASSRTGSNQPQHF. In DNA form, the CDR3 reads TGTGCCAGCAGTAGGACAGGGAGCAATCAGCCCCAGCATTTT. This sequence joins TRBV2 and TRBJ1-5; 8 positions match TRBD1. The trim removed 5 bases at V and 1 base at J, leaving 1 base unmatched. This CDR3 region has 14 residues. Germline assignment: CDR1 SNHLY and CDR2 FYNNEI.

The chain has TRBV20-1 and TRBJ2-1; 7 bases fit TRBD2. The V and J ends lost 3 bases and 6 bases, in that order; junction bases with no gene match: 17. Germline CDR1 is DFQATT and CDR2 is SNEGSKA (reference sequence). This CDR3 comprises 17 residues. CDR3 protein: CSASVGGDSILSNEQFF. The CDR3 DNA reads as TGCAGTGCTAGTGTGGGGGGGGACTCCATATTATCCAATGAGCAGTTCTTC.

This sequence joins TRBV5-1 and TRBJ1-4, with D unclear. CDR3 size: 13 residues. Per germline, CDR1 SGHRS and CDR2 YFSETQ. The ends were cut back, 1 base at V and 5 bases at J, with 6 bases in the middle. The CDR3 coding sequence is TGCGCCAGCAGCTTGCCGGGGAATGAAAAACTGTTTTTT. It codes for CASSLPGNEKLFF.

CDR3 bases: TGCGCCAGCAGCCCGGGGACAGGGGCAACTAATGAAAAACTGTTTTTT. Its protein is CASSPGTGATNEKLFF. The rearrangement uses TRBV5-1 and TRBJ1-4; 10 nucleotides line up with TRBD1. Trimming took 4 bases from V and 0 from J; bases not matched to a gene: 3. The CDR3 is 16 amino acids. Per the germline V gene, CDR1 is SGHRS and CDR2 is YFSETQ.

The chain links TRBV2 to TRBJ2-7; the D gene is possibly TRBD2 (5 bases). This CDR3 has 14 residues. Germline V gene lookup returns CDR1 SNHLY and CDR2 FYNNEI. V lost 6 bases and J lost 2, with 14 bases in between. The DNA for the CDR3 is TGTGCCAGCAGAGTTAGCGCAACCGCCTACGAGCAGTACTTC. It is translated as CASRVSATAYEQYF.

The chain employs TRBV7-9 and TRBJ2-7, with D hard to call. The germline V gene encodes CDR1 SEHNR and CDR2 FQNEAQ (reference sequence). The V and J ends lost 4 bases and 2 bases respectively, with 15 bases between them. The CDR3 is 15 residues long. The CDR3 bases are TGTGCCAGCAGCTCCACCTCCAGGAAAACCTACGAGCAGTACTTC. It specifies CASSSTSRKTYEQYF.

This chain connects TRBV5-1 to TRBJ2-1, with TRBD2 matching 12 bases. This CDR3 is built from 16 residues. Trimming at V came to 3 bases and at J to 10 bases, leaving 11 bases not matched to a gene. Germline lookup yields CDR1 SGHRS and CDR2 YFSETQ. CDR3 nucleotide sequence: TGCGCCAGCAGCTCTCTAGCGGGGGGGCCGGGAGGAGAGCAGTTCTTC. Encoded protein: CASSSLAGGPGGEQFF.

The DNA of the CDR3 is TGTGCCAGCAGACAGGGGGCCGTCACTGAAGCTTTCTTT. It codes for CASRQGAVTEAFF. This chain uses TRBV6-5 with TRBJ1-1, with 9 bases matching TRBD1. Germline CDR1 and CDR2: MNHEY and SVGAGI. The CDR3 sequence is 13 residues long. Germline trimming cut 6 bases from V and 4 bases from J; bases unmatched to any gene: 3.

J is TRBJ2-1 and V is TRBV9, with 9 nucleotides matching TRBD2. Trimming removed 1 base from V and 7 bases from J; junction bases left unmatched: 3. Germline lookup yields CDR1 SGDLS and CDR2 YYNGEE. CDR3 size: 14 residues. In nucleotides, the CDR3 is TGTGCCAGCAGCGTACCCAGCGGGGGGAATGAGCAGTTCTTC. Protein sequence: CASSVPSGGNEQFF.

The rearrangement joins TRBV6-6 to TRBJ2-5; TRBD2 matches 11 bases. V was clipped by 5 bases and J by 4 bases; unmatched bases: 15. Germline V gene sequence: CDR1 MNHNY, CDR2 SVGAGI (reference sequence). CDR3 length: 18 amino acids. CDR3 amino acids: CASSLQFYSGGAGETQYF. CDR3 DNA: TGTGCCAGCAGTCTCCAATTTTATAGCGGGGGGGCTGGAGAGACCCAGTACTTC.

This chain connects TRBV11-2 to TRBJ1-4; D unclear. The CDR3 covers 15 residues. From germline, CDR1 is SGHAT and CDR2 FQNNGV. Trimming left V 6 bases short and J 6 bases short, with 17 bases between. The CDR3 sequence: CASRRPGVRDEKLFF. CDR3 in DNA: TGTGCCAGCAGACGTCCCGGAGTCCGGGATGAAAAACTGTTTTTT.

This clone occurred once. The chain recombines TRBV7-6 with TRBJ1-1, with D possibly being TRBD1 (6 bases). The CDR3 has 13 residues. Germline V gives CDR1 SGHVS, CDR2 FNYEAQ. Trimming removed 2 bases at V and 5 bases at J, with 9 bases between. The CDR3 DNA sequence: TGTGCCAGCAGCTTACAGGGGTGGACTGAAGCTTTCTTT. It is translated as CASSLQGWTEAFF.

The chain employs TRBV2 and TRBJ1-5; D is unclear. Germline-derived CDR1 and CDR2 are SNHLY and FYNNEI. This CDR3 region has 14 residues. V was trimmed by 5 bases and J by 6 bases, leaving 14 bases between them. Written as DNA, the CDR3 is TGTGCCAGCAGTTTGGGCAGGTCGTCTCAGCCCCAGCATTTT. Translated: CASSLGRSSQPQHF.

V is TRBV29-1 and J is TRBJ2-7; 7 bases align to TRBD1. The CDR3 has 13 residues. The germline CDR1 and CDR2 sequences are SQVTM and ANQGSEA. V gave up 7 bases and J gave up 2 bases; unmatched junction bases: 8. Written as DNA, the CDR3 is TGCAGCGCCTCCGGGACAGCCACCTACGAGCAGTACTTC. Residues: CSASGTATYEQYF.

In its sample, this clone ranks as medium-sized. The chain combines TRBV28 with TRBJ1-5, with D unclear. Trimming shortened V by 5 bases and J by 2 bases, and 10 bases separated the two germline ends. The CDR3 has 14 residues. Per the germline V gene, CDR1 is MDHEN and CDR2 is SYDVKM. CDR3 in DNA: TGTGCCAGCAGTGAGAGGCTGGGCAATCAGCCCCAGCATTTT. Protein sequence: CASSERLGNQPQHF.

The chain is built from TRBV7-9 and TRBJ1-2; TRBD1 agrees at 7 bases. V dropped 0 bases and J dropped 0; count of bases not matched to a gene: 4. This CDR3 spans 16 amino acids. CDR1 is SEHNR and CDR2 is FQNEAQ in the germline V gene (reference sequence). Here the CDR3 reads CASSLAQGPPNYGYTF. The CDR3 DNA follows: TGTGCCAGCAGCTTAGCACAGGGGCCGCCTAACTATGGCTACACCTTC.

The chain is built from TRBV2 and TRBJ2-5; 9 bases agree with TRBD1. This CDR3 has 14 residues. The V gene's germline CDR1 is SNHLY and CDR2 FYNNEI. V shed 6 bases, J shed 4 bases, and the junction held 6 bases outside the gene matches. CDR3 in amino acids: CASSRDRVPETQYF. The CDR3 nucleotides are TGTGCCAGCAGCCGGGACAGGGTCCCAGAGACCCAGTACTTC.

V gene TRBV29-1 combines with J gene TRBJ1-4, with D tentatively TRBD1 (6 bases). V lost 7 bases and J 3 bases, leaving 12 bases between the germline ends. This CDR3 is built from 13 residues. Germline CDR1 reads SQVTM; CDR2 reads ANQGSEA. The CDR3 loop is CSATDRSNEKLFF. The CDR3, as DNA: TGCAGCGCCACGGACAGATCTAATGAAAAACTGTTTTTT.